This T cell receptor (beta chain) is from a study of vaccination effects on CD4 cells after COVID-19. Study outcomes and limitations: Long after vaccination, the clones induced by infection and by vaccine shrank markedly in size.

On this clone itself: Its antigen is as yet unknown.

TCRdb's table, derived via immunoSEQ multiplex PCR, lists solely in-frame clones and lacks some. The data contain about 76,000 clones, over 60% of them singletons. Culture proceeded for 10 days, and CD4+ T cells were then isolated. Germline trimming cut 5 bases from V and 2 bases from J; bases unmatched to any gene: 12. The CDR3 loop spans 19 amino acids. Germline V gene lookup returns CDR1 SGHAT and CDR2 FQNNGV. The genes are TRBV11-2 and TRBJ2-6, with 10 bases aligning to TRBD1. Specimen: CD4+ T cells from PBMCs cultured without peptide, collected before COVID-19 vaccination. The sequence was obtained from a human donor who received a COVID-19 vaccine. The CDR3: CASSLYLGQGKAGANVLTF. For the CDR3, the DNA is TGTGCCAGCAGCCTTTACTTGGGACAGGGGAAGGCTGGGGCCAACGTCCTGACTTTC.